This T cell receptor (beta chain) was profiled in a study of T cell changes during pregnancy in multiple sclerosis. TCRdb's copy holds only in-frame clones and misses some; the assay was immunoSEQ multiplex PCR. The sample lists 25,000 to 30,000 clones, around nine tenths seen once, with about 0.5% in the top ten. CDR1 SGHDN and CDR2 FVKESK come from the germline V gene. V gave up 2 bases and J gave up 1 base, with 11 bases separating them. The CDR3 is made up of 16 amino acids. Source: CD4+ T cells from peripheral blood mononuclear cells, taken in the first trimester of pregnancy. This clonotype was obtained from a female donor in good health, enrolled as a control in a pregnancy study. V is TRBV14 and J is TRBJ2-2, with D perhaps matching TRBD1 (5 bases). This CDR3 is CASSQLLGQNTGELFF. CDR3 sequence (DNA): TGTGCCAGCAGCCAACTGTTGGGGCAGAACACCGGGGAGCTGTTTTTT. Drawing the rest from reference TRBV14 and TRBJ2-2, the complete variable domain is EAGVTQFPSHSVIEKGQTVTLRCDPISGHDNLYWYRRVMGKEIKFLLHFVKESKQDESGMPNNRFLAERTGGTYSTLKVQPAELEDSGVYFCASSQLLGQNTGELFFGEGSRLTVL.